These 11 T cell receptor beta chains were all obtained from the same sample, sequenced in a study of neurological immune-mediated disorders. Time point defined: longitudinal time-point 2. Using its own MiXCR run on the 5' RACE reads, TCRdb lists one record per CDR3 protein. The repertoire includes around 90,000 distinct CDR3 sequences, under 15% of them detected once, and approximately 5% sits in the top ten. Material: PBMCs. The receptor set was obtained from a female donor with HTLV-1-associated myelopathy (HAM/TSP).

The table lists this clonotype with a few counts. The V gene is TRBV5-1, the J gene TRBJ2-7; 7 bases map to TRBD1. CDR3 length: 15 residues. Germline V lookup: CDR1 SGHRS, CDR2 YFSETQ. Trimming cost V 4 bases and J 4 bases; bases outside gene matches: 11. The DNA of the CDR3 is TGCGCCAGCAGCCCTGGGGGACAGAGTATTTACGAGCAGTACTTC. Translated, it gives CASSPGGQSIYEQYF.

Of note for this clonotype: This may come from a read error, since a much larger clone is one base off. V and J are TRBV27 and TRBJ2-5; 7 bases are a match to TRBD1. This CDR3 region has 14 residues. Germline values: CDR1 MNHEY, CDR2 SMNVEV (reference sequence). Germline trimming cut 8 bases from V and 0 bases from J; bases unmatched to any gene: 6. Here the CDR3 DNA reads TGTGCCAGCGGTTGGACAGGAGACCAAGAGACCCAGTACTTC. Protein product: CASGWTGDQETQYF.

This clonotype was observed many times. This chain links TRBV20-1 with TRBJ2-2; D unclear. Trimming left V 1 base short and J 9 bases short, with 12 bases between. This CDR3 has 13 amino acids. From germline, CDR1 is DFQATT and CDR2 SNEGSKA (reference sequence). CDR3 amino acids: CSARGFQRRELFF. CDR3 in DNA: TGCAGTGCTAGAGGCTTCCAAAGGAGGGAGCTGTTTTTT.

This rearrangement joins TRBV7-9 to TRBJ2-2, with D hard to call. Germline values: CDR1 SEHNR, CDR2 FQNEAQ (reference sequence). The ends were cut back, 6 bases at V and 1 base at J, with 12 bases in the middle. This CDR3 has 15 amino acids. The DNA for the CDR3 is TGTGCCAGCAGATTACTTAGGGAGAACACCGGGGAGCTGTTTTTT. Amino acids: CASRLLRENTGELFF.

This clonotype was recorded many times. The gene calls are TRBV5-1 and TRBJ1-1, with a tentative D call TRBD1 (5 bases). Germline V gene lookup returns CDR1 SGHRS and CDR2 YFSETQ. This CDR3 is 13 amino acids long. Trimming left V 7 bases short and J 4 bases short, with 14 bases between. The CDR3 DNA is TGCGCCAGCTCCACTGAAGGGGTCACTGAAGCTTTCTTT. It translates to CASSTEGVTEAFF.

About this clonotype: This may stem from a read error, because a much larger clone lies one nucleotide away. The chain has TRBV6-5 and TRBJ2-3; 9 positions agree with TRBD1. The CDR3 has 16 residues. Germline loops: CDR1 MNHEY, CDR2 SVGAGI. The DNA of the CDR3 is TGTGCCAGCAGTTCACAGGGGGCTGATGGCACAGTTACGCAGTATTTT. This translates into CASSSQGADGTVTQYF.

This clonotype was counted ten times or more. The chain joins TRBV5-1 to TRBJ1-6; 7 nucleotides agree with TRBD1. Trimming at V came to 0 bases and at J to 10 bases, leaving 7 bases not matched to a gene. From germline, CDR1 is SGHRS and CDR2 YFSETQ. The CDR3 is 15 amino acids. The CDR3 DNA is TGCGCCAGCAGCTTGGGCGACAGGGAGACATCACCCCTCCACTTT. Its translation is CASSLGDRETSPLHF.

Comments on this clonotype: This clone may be a read error of a much larger clone one base away. The V and J genes are TRBV11-2 and TRBJ2-4; D is unresolved. Germline values: CDR1 SGHAT, CDR2 FQNNGV. The CDR3 is made up of 11 amino acids. The CDR3 DNA reads TGTGCCAGCAGCCCTGGGAACATTCGGTACTTC. Translation: CASSPGNIRYF.

The chain combines TRBV5-1 with TRBJ2-5; unclear D gene. V was clipped by 0 bases and J by 2 bases, with 11 bases between them. The CDR3 consists of 15 residues. In germline, CDR1 is SGHRS, CDR2 YFSETQ. CDR3 in amino acids: CASSLAPELQETQYF. The CDR3 region has the DNA TGCGCCAGCAGCTTGGCCCCGGAGCTACAAGAGACCCAGTACTTC.

This sequence joins TRBV2 and TRBJ1-3, with TRBD1 matching 7 bases. The CDR3 covers 14 residues. The germline V gene has CDR1 SNHLY and CDR2 FYNNEI. As DNA, the CDR3 is TGTGACAGACGGGACAGTGTCTCTGGAAACACCATATATTTT. It is translated as CDRRDSVSGNTIYF.

This clonotype was seen repeatedly, ten times or more. This rearrangement joins TRBV29-1 to TRBJ2-7, with 7 bases aligning to TRBD1. The ends lost 4 bases at V and 8 bases at J; junction bases unmatched: 32. Per germline, CDR1 SQVTM and CDR2 ANQGSEA. The CDR3 length is 20 residues. This CDR3 is CSVAGSGTQGNAYNFPKQYF. The DNA for the CDR3 is TGCAGCGTTGCGGGCTCCGGGACACAGGGGAATGCCTACAATTTTCCTAAGCAGTACTTC.